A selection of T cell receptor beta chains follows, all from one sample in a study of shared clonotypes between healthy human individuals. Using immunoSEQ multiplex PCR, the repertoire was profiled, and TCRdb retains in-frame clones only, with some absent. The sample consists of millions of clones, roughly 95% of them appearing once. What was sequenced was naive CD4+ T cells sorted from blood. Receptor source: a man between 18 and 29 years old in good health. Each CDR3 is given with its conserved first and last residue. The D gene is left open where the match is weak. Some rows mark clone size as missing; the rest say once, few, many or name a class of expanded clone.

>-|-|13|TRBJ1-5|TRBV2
TGTGCCAGTTTACAGGCGGCAGGGCAGCCCCAGCATTTT
CASLQAAGQPQHF
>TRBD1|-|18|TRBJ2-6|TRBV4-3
TGCGCCAGCAGCCAAGAGGGGACAGGTAGCTCTGGGGCCAACGTCCTGACTTTC
CASSQEGTGSSGANVLTF
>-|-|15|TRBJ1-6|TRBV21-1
TGTGCCAGCAGCCACGTCGGACAGGAGAATTCACCCCTCCACTTT
CASSHVGQENSPLHF
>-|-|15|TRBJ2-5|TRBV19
TGTGCCAGTAGTATTTCAGAGCAGTACCAAGAGACCCAGTACTTC
CASSISEQYQETQYF
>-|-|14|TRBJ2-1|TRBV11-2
TGTGCCAGCAGCTTAGGAGGGGGACCTAATGAGCAGTTCTTC
CASSLGGGPNEQFF
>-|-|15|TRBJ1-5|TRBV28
TGTGCCAGCAGTTTTCGGACAAAGGGCAATCAGCCCCAGCATTTT
CASSFRTKGNQPQHF
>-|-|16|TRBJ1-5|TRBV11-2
TGTGCCAGCAGCGGTGGGACAAAATATAGCAATCAGCCCCAGCATTTT
CASSGGTKYSNQPQHF
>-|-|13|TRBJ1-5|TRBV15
TGTGCCACCAGCAGAGCCGTTGACGAGCCCCAGCATTTT
CATSRAVDEPQHF
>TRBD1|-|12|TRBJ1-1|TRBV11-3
TGTGCCAGCAGCTTAGGGACAGGGGAAGCTTTCTTT
CASSLGTGEAFF
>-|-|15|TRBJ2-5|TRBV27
TGTGCCAGCAGTTTAAGTAGCGGTGAACAAGAGACCCAGTACTTC
CASSLSSGEQETQYF
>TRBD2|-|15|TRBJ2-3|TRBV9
TGTGCCAGCAGCGTGGCGGGGGGCTATACAGATACGCAGTATTTT
CASSVAGGYTDTQYF
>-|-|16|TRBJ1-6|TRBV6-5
TGTGCCAGCAGTTACTCCGAGGTGACAGTGAATTCACCCCTCCACTTT
CASSYSEVTVNSPLHF
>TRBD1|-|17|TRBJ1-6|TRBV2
TGTGCCAGCACCTTTCCCCTAGGGACAGGGGTCTCTTCGGCCCTCCACTTT
CASTFPLGTGVSSALHF
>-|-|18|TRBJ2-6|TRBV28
TGTGCCAGCAGTCGTAGATTAAACCCGGGTGTCTGGGCCAACGTCCTGACTTTC
CASSRRLNPGVWANVLTF
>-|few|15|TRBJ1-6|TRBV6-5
TGTGCCAGCGTGTCGGGCCCAAGGGCCAATTCACCCCTCCACTTT
CASVSGPRANSPLHF
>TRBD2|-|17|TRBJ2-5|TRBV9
TGTGCCAGCAGCGCCGGGACTAGTACACCGCCGCAAGAGACCCAGTACTTC
CASSAGTSTPPQETQYF
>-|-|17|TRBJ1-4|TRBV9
TGTGCCAGCAGCGTATCCGGGTCCGCAGCAACTAATGAAAAACTGTTTTTT
CASSVSGSAATNEKLFF
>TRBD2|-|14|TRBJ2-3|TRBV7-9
TGTGCCAGCAGCTTAGCGGGGGGGTTAGAGACGCAGTATTTT
CASSLAGGLETQYF
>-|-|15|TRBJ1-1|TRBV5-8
TGTGCCAGCAGCGTAGGGGGGGCGATGAACACTGAAGCTTTCTTT
CASSVGGAMNTEAFF
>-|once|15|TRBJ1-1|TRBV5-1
TGCGCCAGCAGCTTGATTGACCTCGTCCCCACTGAAGCTTTCTTT
CASSLIDLVPTEAFF
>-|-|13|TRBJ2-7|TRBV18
TGTGCCAGCTCACCTGGAGTGGGATCCGAGCAGTACTTC
CASSPGVGSEQYF
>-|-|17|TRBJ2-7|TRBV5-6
TGTGCCAGCAGCTTTGACAGGGACTATAGCGGGGCTTACGAGCAGTACTTC
CASSFDRDYSGAYEQYF
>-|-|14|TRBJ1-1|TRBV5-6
TGTGCCAGCAGCTTAGAGGCGGGGAACACTGAAGCTTTCTTT
CASSLEAGNTEAFF
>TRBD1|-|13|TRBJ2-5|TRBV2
TGTGCCAGCGGCGGACAGGGACAAGAGACCCAGTACTTC
CASGGQGQETQYF
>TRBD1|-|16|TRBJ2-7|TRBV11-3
TGTGCCAGCAGCTTAGACCGGGACAGGATCTCCTACGAGCAGTACTTC
CASSLDRDRISYEQYF
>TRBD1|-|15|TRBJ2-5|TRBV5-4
TGTGCCAGCAGCTTGGTAGACAGGGTGCAAGAGACCCAGTACTTC
CASSLVDRVQETQYF
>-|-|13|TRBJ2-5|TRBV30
TGTGCCTGGAGTAACCAGCCCCAAGAGACCCAGTACTTC
CAWSNQPQETQYF
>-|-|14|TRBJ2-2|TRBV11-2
TGTGCCAGCAGTTCAATCTGGGGCGCCGGGGAGCTGTTTTTT
CASSSIWGAGELFF
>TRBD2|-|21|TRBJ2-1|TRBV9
TGTGCCAGCAGCGGCAGGGGGCCTTTCAATCTAGCGGGAGGCTCCTACAATGAGCAGTTCTTC
CASSGRGPFNLAGGSYNEQFF
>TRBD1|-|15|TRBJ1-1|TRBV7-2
TGTGCCAGCAGCTCCCCTGACAGGGGGAACACTGAAGCTTTCTTT
CASSSPDRGNTEAFF
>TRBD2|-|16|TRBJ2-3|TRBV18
TGTGCCAGCTCAACGGCACCGGGACTAGCGGGAGATGCGCAGTATTTT
CASSTAPGLAGDAQYF
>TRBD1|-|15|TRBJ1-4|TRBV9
TGTGCCAGCAGCGTAGTGGGACAGGGTAATGAAAAACTGTTTTTT
CASSVVGQGNEKLFF
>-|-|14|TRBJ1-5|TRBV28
TGTGCCAGCAGTTTAGGAGCGGTCAATCAGCCCCAGCATTTT
CASSLGAVNQPQHF
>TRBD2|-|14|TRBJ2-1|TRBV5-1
TGCGCCAGCAGCTTTAGCGGGGACTACAATGAGCAGTTCTTC
CASSFSGDYNEQFF
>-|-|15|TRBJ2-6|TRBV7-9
TGTGCCAGCAGCTTATCAGGGACTGGGGCCAACGTCCTGACTTTC
CASSLSGTGANVLTF
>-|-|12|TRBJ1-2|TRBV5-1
TGCGCCAGCAGCCCCGGGGGAGGAGGCTACACCTTC
CASSPGGGGYTF
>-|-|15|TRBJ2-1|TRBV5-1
TGCGCCAGCAGCTTGAGTGGGAGCTCCTACAATGAGCAGTTCTTC
CASSLSGSSYNEQFF
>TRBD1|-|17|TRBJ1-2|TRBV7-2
TGTGCCAGCAGCTCCTACCAGGGGGCAGTATCCAGCGATGGCTACACCTTC
CASSSYQGAVSSDGYTF
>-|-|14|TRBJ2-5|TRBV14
TGTGCCAGCAGCCCCGGACTACTCCAAGAGACCCAGTACTTC
CASSPGLLQETQYF
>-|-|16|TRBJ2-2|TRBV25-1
TGTGCCAGCAGGCCCCGCGGGGCGTCGAACACCGGGGAGCTGTTTTTT
CASRPRGASNTGELFF
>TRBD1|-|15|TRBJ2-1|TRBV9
TGTGCCAGCAGCGCCTCACCGGACAGGGGGCATGAGCAGTTCTTC
CASSASPDRGHEQFF
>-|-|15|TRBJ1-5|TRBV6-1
TGTGCCAGCAGTGAAGCGGGGCTGGATCGTCGGCCCCAGCATTTT
CASSEAGLDRRPQHF
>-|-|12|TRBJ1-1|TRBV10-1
TGCGCCAGCAGTGAGTCCGGGGACTACGCTTTCTTT
CASSESGDYAFF
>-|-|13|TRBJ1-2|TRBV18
TGTGCCAGCTCACCAGCTGCTGACTATGGCTACACCTTC
CASSPAADYGYTF
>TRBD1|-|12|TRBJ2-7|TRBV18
TGTGCCAGCTCAGAGACAGGGACCGAGCAGTACTTC
CASSETGTEQYF
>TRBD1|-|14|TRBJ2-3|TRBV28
TGTGCCAGCAGTCTACGACAGGGAACAGATACGCAGTATTTT
CASSLRQGTDTQYF
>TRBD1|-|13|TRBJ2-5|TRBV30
TGTGCCACCGAGGGACAGTCCCAAGAGACCCAGTACTTC
CATEGQSQETQYF
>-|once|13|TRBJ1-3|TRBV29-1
TGCAGCGTTGAATCAGCCTCTGGAAACACCATATATTTT
CSVESASGNTIYF